A selection of T cell receptor beta chains follows, all from one sample in a study of Ad26.COV2.S vaccination and SARS-CoV-2 variants. Some clones are missing from TCRdb's copy, which holds only in-frame ones; the method was immunoSEQ multiplex PCR. The table shows roughly 350,000 clones, with 88% occurring only once. The input for sequencing was peripheral blood, taken in a trial of Ad26.COV2.S vaccine versus placebo. These receptors came from a person between 18 and 65 years old who received the Ad26.COV2.S COVID-19 vaccine or a placebo. Each CDR3 is given with its conserved first and last residue. D genes are given only for firm matches. Clone size is stated in some rows and not others, as once, few, many or a class when expanded.

>-|-|TRBV19|TRBJ1-5
CASSNSGAPQPQHF
TGTGCCAGTAGTAATTCGGGAGCCCCTCAGCCCCAGCATTTT
>-|once|TRBV28|TRBJ2-7
CASRSQGYGEQYF
TGTGCCAGCAGATCTCAGGGGTACGGCGAGCAGTACTTC
>-|-|TRBV2|TRBJ1-1
CASSEGIAAFF
TGTGCCAGCTCCGAGGGTATTGCAGCTTTCTTT
>-|-|TRBV3-1/TRBV3-2|TRBJ2-2
CASSHPAPHNTGELFF
TGTGCCAGCAGCCATCCCGCACCCCACAACACCGGGGAGCTGTTTTTT
>-|-|TRBV2|TRBJ1-2
CASSVRGGGYTF
TGTGCCAGCAGTGTCAGGGGCGGTGGCTACACCTTC
>TRBD1|-|TRBV7-8|TRBJ2-3
CASRNYRDRTTTDTQYF
TGTGCCAGCAGGAACTACAGGGACAGGACAACAACAGATACGCAGTATTTT
>-|-|TRBV5-1|TRBJ1-4
CASSPGGTNEKLFF
TGCGCCAGCAGCCCTGGGGGAACTAATGAAAAACTGTTTTTT
>TRBD2|-|TRBV7-2|TRBJ2-7
CASSLGPSGRYEQYF
TGTGCCAGCAGCTTAGGTCCTAGCGGGAGATACGAGCAGTACTTC
>-|-|TRBV28|TRBJ1-1
CASRYRTANTEAFF
TGTGCCAGCCGTTATAGGACGGCGAACACTGAAGCTTTCTTT
>-|-|TRBV5-1|TRBJ1-2
CASSSGTDLYGYTF
TGCGCCAGCAGCTCCGGGACGGACCTCTATGGCTACACCTTC
>-|-|TRBV21-1|TRBJ1-6
CASNFGGRYNSPLHF
TGTGCCAGCAACTTCGGGGGTCGGTATAATTCACCCCTCCACTTT
>-|-|TRBV7-9|TRBJ2-6
CASSLAQGPGANVLTF
TGTGCCAGCAGCTTAGCGCAGGGGCCCGGGGCCAACGTCCTGACTTTC
>TRBD2|-|TRBV6-2/TRBV6-3|TRBJ2-2
CASSPGTSRYTGELFF
TGTGCCAGCAGTCCGGGGACTAGCCGATACACCGGGGAGCTGTTTTTT
>TRBD2|-|TRBV5-1|TRBJ2-1
CASSLAPAGENNEQFF
TGCGCCAGCAGCTTGGCCCCGGCGGGGGAGAACAATGAGCAGTTCTTC
>TRBD1|-|TRBV2|TRBJ2-7
CASSVSDRGLDEQYF
TGTGCCAGCAGTGTGTCGGACAGGGGGCTCGACGAGCAGTACTTC
>-|-|TRBV10-3|TRBJ2-1
CAISLASHGNEQFF
TGTGCCATCAGTCTAGCAAGTCATGGGAATGAGCAGTTCTTC
>TRBD1|-|TRBV7-9|TRBJ1-4
CASSVQGTNEKLFF
TGTGCCAGCAGCGTACAGGGGACTAATGAAAAACTGTTTTTT
>-|-|TRBV7-2|TRBJ2-7
CASRETANFAYEQYF
TGTGCCAGCAGGGAGACAGCAAATTTTGCCTACGAGCAGTACTTC
>TRBD1|-|TRBV6-5|TRBJ1-4
CASTPAGTGTEKLFF
TGTGCCAGCACCCCTGCCGGGACAGGGACTGAAAAACTGTTTTTT
>-|-|TRBV6-1|TRBJ1-1
CASSETGAFF
TGTGCCAGCAGTGAAACAGGAGCTTTCTTT
>-|-|TRBV6-6|TRBJ2-3
CASRQTGTTDTQYF
TGTGCCAGCAGGCAGACAGGGACTACAGATACGCAGTATTTT
>-|-|TRBV12-3/TRBV12-4|TRBJ2-7
CASSSARYEQYF
TGTGCCAGCAGTTCCGCCCGGTACGAGCAGTACTTC
>TRBD1|-|TRBV4-2|TRBJ1-1
CASSLPIRQGANTEAFF
TGTGCCAGCAGCCTACCAATTAGACAGGGCGCGAACACTGAAGCTTTCTTT
>TRBD1|-|TRBV19|TRBJ2-3
CASSRTGTGGADTQYF
TGTGCCAGTAGTAGAACCGGGACAGGGGGCGCAGATACGCAGTATTTT
>TRBD1|-|TRBV4-2|TRBJ1-2
CASSPHTGQGREGYTF
TGTGCCAGCAGCCCTCATACAGGACAGGGCCGGGAGGGCTACACCTTC
>-|-|TRBV11-3|TRBJ2-7
CASSLGPMSYEQYF
TGTGCCAGCAGCTTAGGTCCGATGTCCTACGAGCAGTACTTC
>-|-|TRBV7-2|TRBJ1-2
CASSLVPGNYGYTF
TGTGCCAGCAGCTTAGTGCCAGGGAACTATGGCTACACCTTC
>-|-|TRBV10-3|TRBJ1-4
CAVQGTNEKLFF
TGTGCCGTACAGGGAACTAATGAAAAACTGTTTTTT
>TRBD2|-|TRBV3-1/TRBV3-2|TRBJ2-7
CASSHTTGTSGGPTYEQYF
TGTGCCAGCAGCCACACTACCGGGACTAGCGGGGGGCCGACCTACGAGCAGTACTTC
>TRBD2|-|TRBV5-1|TRBJ2-7
CASSGMGLAGGLSELIYYEQYF
TGCGCCAGCAGCGGAATGGGACTAGCGGGAGGGCTAAGTGAATTAATCTACTACGAGCAGTACTTC
>TRBD1|-|TRBV9|TRBJ1-2
CASSVQQGGNYGYTF
TGTGCCAGCAGCGTCCAACAGGGGGGTAACTATGGCTACACCTTC
>TRBD2|-|TRBV6-6|TRBJ2-7
CASSLGLAVGEQYF
TGTGCCAGCAGTTTGGGACTAGCGGTGGGCGAGCAGTACTTC
>-|-|TRBV4-2|TRBJ1-1
CASSLTAREGTEAFF
TGTGCCAGCAGCCTCACGGCTCGGGAAGGCACTGAAGCTTTCTTT
>-|-|TRBV30|TRBJ1-1
CAWGRGVGSTEAFF
TGTGCCTGGGGACGGGGCGTGGGGAGCACTGAAGCTTTCTTT
>-|once|TRBV11-2|TRBJ2-1
CATFGDLPFF
TGTGCCACTTTCGGGGACCTCCCGTTCTTC
>TRBD1|-|TRBV7-3|TRBJ1-1
CASSLRDRVQSEAFF
TGTGCCAGCAGCTTAAGGGACAGGGTACAGAGTGAAGCTTTCTTT
>-|-|TRBV19|TRBJ2-2
CASSHDRPIYGELFF
TGTGCCAGTAGTCACGACAGGCCAATATACGGGGAGCTGTTTTTT
>-|-|TRBV11-3|TRBJ2-2
CASSLGGANTGELFF
TGTGCCAGCAGCTTAGGGGGCGCGAACACCGGGGAGCTGTTTTTT
>-|-|TRBV28|TRBJ1-5
CASSPLIGSQPQHF
TGTGCCAGCAGTCCTTTGATCGGGTCTCAGCCCCAGCATTTT
>-|-|TRBV9|TRBJ1-2
CASSVDGEAVTYGYTF
TGTGCCAGCAGCGTAGATGGGGAGGCGGTCACCTATGGCTACACCTTC
>-|-|TRBV29-1|TRBJ2-5
CSVDFGWGEETQYF
TGCAGCGTTGACTTTGGGTGGGGTGAAGAGACCCAGTACTTC
>-|-|TRBV6-5|TRBJ2-7
CASLDGKYEQYF
TGTGCCAGCCTGGACGGAAAGTACGAGCAGTACTTC
>TRBD1|-|TRBV13|TRBJ2-3
CASSPLPGTDYTDTQYF
TGTGCCAGCAGCCCCCTCCCCGGGACAGACTACACAGATACGCAGTATTTT
>TRBD1|-|TRBV30|TRBJ1-4
CARDLNRGGEKLFF
TGTGCCCGGGACCTGAACAGGGGAGGTGAAAAACTGTTTTTT
>-|once|TRBV6-5|TRBJ1-5
CASSRGTGGDQPQHF
TGTGCCAGCAGTCGCGGGACGGGGGGCGATCAGCCCCAGCATTTT